A single TCR beta chain is shown here with its context. This table comes from immunoSEQ multiplex PCR, and its TCRdb copy is limited to in-frame clones, with some not included. This repertoire shows 130,000 to 150,000 clones, 79% found once; its top ten account for less than 5%. The sample comes from a study of blood T cell repertoires in COVID-19. Looking at the study overall: PBMCs, B-cell-depleted T cells, or T cells provided the cDNA or gDNA that made up the material.

Germline V gene lookup returns CDR1 SNHLY and CDR2 FYNNEI. J gave up 4 bases and V 6 bases, and 5 bases lay outside the gene matches. The CDR3 has 13 amino acids. While infection was still active, Seattle patients were enrolled and then followed longitudinally. The sample taken for sequencing was peripheral blood. V gene TRBV2 combines with J gene TRBJ1-1, with 7 bases aligning to TRBD1. The source of this sequence is a woman between 65 and 79 years old with COVID-19, enrolled during active disease. CDR3 DNA sequence: TGTGCCAGCAGGAGGGGGCTGGGCACTGAAGCTTTCTTT. Translation gives CASRRGLGTEAFF.